These T cell receptor beta chains were read from a single sample in a study of blood T cells in healthy people across ages. Each CDR3 protein gets one entry after TCRdb re-called the 5' RACE reads with MiXCR. This repertoire shows 650,000 to 900,000 distinct CDR3 sequences, under 80% found once; its top ten account for about a quarter. Sequencing was performed on blood. These receptors came from a man aged 30 to 39 in good health. Each CDR3 is given with its conserved first and last residue. A D gene is named only where the DNA matches it firmly. Clone size, where shown, is once, few, many, or a class for clones that have expanded.

d_call,j_call,v_call,clone_size,cdr3_nt,cdr3_aa
TRBD1,TRBJ2-3,TRBV7-2,few,TGTGCCAGCAGCTTAGCGCGGACAGGGGGTGATACGCAGTATTTT,CASSLARTGGDTQYF
.,TRBJ2-1,TRBV6-2/TRBV6-3,.,TGTGCCAGCATCAACGGAGGGGACAAGCAGTTCTTC,CASINGGDKQFF
.,TRBJ2-3,TRBV18,many,TGTGCCAGCAGCCCCAGCACAGATACGCAGTATTTT,CASSPSTDTQYF
TRBD1,TRBJ1-2,TRBV20-1,.,TGCAGTGCTATGGACAGGGGAGGTAGTGGCTACACCTTC,CSAMDRGGSGYTF
.,TRBJ2-7,TRBV18,.,TGTGCCAGCTCACCAAGTCTTGGGGCGGTTGCCGTCTACGAGCAGTACTTC,CASSPSLGAVAVYEQYF
.,TRBJ1-5,TRBV10-3,few,TGTGCCATCAGCGGGGGAATAGGCAATCAGCCCCAGCATTTT,CAISGGIGNQPQHF
TRBD2,TRBJ2-3,TRBV20-1,.,TGCAGTGCTCCAACGGGAGGAGTAGCTACAGATACGCAGTATTTT,CSAPTGGVATDTQYF
TRBD1,TRBJ2-7,TRBV28,.,TGTGCCAGCAGTCCTCCTTCCGGGACAGCGTTCTCCCCCGAGCAGTACTTC,CASSPPSGTAFSPEQYF
.,TRBJ2-1,TRBV28,once,TGTGCCAGCAGTTTGGGTCGCGATAGCTCCTACAATGAGCAGTTCTTC,CASSLGRDSSYNEQFF
.,TRBJ2-5,TRBV3-1,.,TGTGCCAGCACCCATTCCCAGCAAGGGACCCAGTACTTC,CASTHSQQGTQYF
TRBD1,TRBJ2-1,TRBV7-3,few,TGTGCCAGCAGCGTACAGGGGGCGAGTTACAATGAGCAGTTCTTC,CASSVQGASYNEQFF
TRBD2,TRBJ2-1,TRBV3-1,few,TGTGCCAGCAGCCAAGCGCAGACTAGCCTATGGGATGAGCAGTTCTTC,CASSQAQTSLWDEQFF
.,TRBJ2-5,TRBV5-6,.,TGTGCCAGCAGCCCACCGACTAGTGGCCAAGAGACCCAGTACTTC,CASSPPTSGQETQYF
TRBD1,TRBJ2-3,TRBV20-1,once,TGCAGTGCGGCGGAACCGGGACAGTGGAAGGGAGATACGCAGTATTTT,CSAAEPGQWKGDTQYF
.,TRBJ2-3,TRBV27,many,TGTGCCAGCAGGACGCAGGGTCCAGATACGCAGTATTTT,CASRTQGPDTQYF
TRBD2,TRBJ2-1,TRBV5-6,.,TGTGCCAGCAGCTTAGCGGGGGGGGACTACAATGAGCAGTTCTTC,CASSLAGGDYNEQFF
.,TRBJ1-5,TRBV12-3/TRBV12-4,few,TGTGCCAGCAGTTTTGGGTCTGAGCCCCAGCATTTT,CASSFGSEPQHF
.,TRBJ1-6,TRBV25-1,few,TGTGCCAGCAGTGACAGCCAGAGGAAGTCACCCCTCCACTTT,CASSDSQRKSPLHF
.,TRBJ2-6,TRBV7-9,few,TGTGCCAGCAGCTTAGAGTCTGGCTCTGGGGCCAACGTCCTGACTTTC,CASSLESGSGANVLTF
.,TRBJ2-1,TRBV11-2,.,TGTGCCAGCAGCTCGCTGATGGGAGGAACTCGGGAGACCCAGTTCTTC,CASSSLMGGTRETQFF
.,TRBJ2-3,TRBV6-2/TRBV6-3,.,TGTGCCAGCAGGGGAAGGGTTTCCGCAGATACGCAGTATTTT,CASRGRVSADTQYF
TRBD1,TRBJ2-1,TRBV9,.,TGTGCCAGCAGCAATACCGGGACAGGGCCGGATGAGCAGTTCTTC,CASSNTGTGPDEQFF
TRBD2,TRBJ2-7,TRBV20-1,few,TGCAGTGCTACGACTAGCGGGTACGAGCAGTACTTC,CSATTSGYEQYF
.,TRBJ1-2,TRBV6-2/TRBV6-3,few,TGTGCCAGCAGTTCAACTAGGGCGGCTGGCTACACCTTC,CASSSTRAAGYTF
.,TRBJ2-1,TRBV25-1,.,TGTGCCAGCAGCTTCTGGACAGGGAGGGCCAATGAGCAGTTCTTC,CASSFWTGRANEQFF
TRBD2,TRBJ2-3,TRBV4-2,.,TGTGCCAGCAGCCGAGGTCGGACTAGCGGGGGAGCTACAGATACGCAGTATTTT,CASSRGRTSGGATDTQYF
TRBD1,TRBJ2-1,TRBV4-3,.,TGCGCCAGCAGCCAAGAATATGCCGGACAGGGCGAATACAATGAGCAGTTCTTC,CASSQEYAGQGEYNEQFF
.,TRBJ1-2,TRBV4-3,many,TGCGCCAGCAGCCAAAACGACGGGCGAGCTAACTATGGCTACACCTTC,CASSQNDGRANYGYTF
.,TRBJ1-2,TRBV28,.,TGTGCCAGCAGTAGACAGTATGGCTACACCTTC,CASSRQYGYTF
.,TRBJ1-2,TRBV7-3,.,TGTGCCAGCAGCTCCGGGACGGCGGGTGGCTACACCTTC,CASSSGTAGGYTF
.,TRBJ2-1,TRBV18,few,TGTGCCAGCTCACCAGAGACGAGCTCCTACAATGAGCAGTTCTTC,CASSPETSSYNEQFF
.,TRBJ2-7,TRBV21-1,.,TGTGCCAGCAGCAAAGCGCGGACAGTTTACGAGCAGTACTTC,CASSKARTVYEQYF
.,TRBJ2-5,TRBV4-3,.,TGCGCCAGCAGCCAAGACCTAGGGGCGGAGACCCAGTACTTC,CASSQDLGAETQYF
.,TRBJ2-7,TRBV9,.,TGTGCCAGCAGCTTGTACGATGCCGGCGAGCAGTACTTC,CASSLYDAGEQYF
.,TRBJ2-1,TRBV4-1,.,TGCGCCAGCAGCCCCACTGTAGGGGGGGGTAATGAGCAGTTCTTC,CASSPTVGGGNEQFF
.,TRBJ1-5,TRBV6-1,.,TGTGCCAGTGCGGAGTTTGAAAATCAGCCCCAGCATTTT,CASAEFENQPQHF
TRBD2,TRBJ2-6,TRBV5-1,.,TGCGCCAGCAGCTTAAGGACTAGCGGGGGGCTAGGGGCCAACGTCCTGACTTTC,CASSLRTSGGLGANVLTF
TRBD1,TRBJ1-2,TRBV5-5,few,TGTGCCAGCAGCTTGGAGTGGACAGGGGGCGGCTACACCTTC,CASSLEWTGGGYTF
.,TRBJ2-5,TRBV20-1,once,TGCAGTGCTAGAGGACAGGACCACCAAGAGACCCAGTACTTC,CSARGQDHQETQYF
.,TRBJ2-2,TRBV4-3,many,TGCGCCAGCAGCCAAGTGGGGCGGTCCGGGGAGCTGTTTTTT,CASSQVGRSGELFF
.,TRBJ2-6,TRBV30,.,TGTGCCTGGGATGATACTGGGGCCAACGTCCTGACTTTC,CAWDDTGANVLTF
.,TRBJ2-6,TRBV20-1,few,TGCAGTGCTAGACGTGGGGGCTCTGGGGCCAACGTCCTGACTTTC,CSARRGGSGANVLTF
.,TRBJ1-2,TRBV4-3,.,TGCGCCAGCAGCCGCGAACCTGGGGGGGAAGATGGCTACACCTTC,CASSREPGGEDGYTF
.,TRBJ1-2,TRBV5-4,.,TGTGCCAGCAGCTACCGACCGAGGGCGGGTGGCTACACCTTC,CASSYRPRAGGYTF
TRBD1,TRBJ1-4,TRBV28,.,TGTGCCAGCAGAAGTGGACAGGGCAAGGTTAATGAAAAACTGTTTTTT,CASRSGQGKVNEKLFF
TRBD1,TRBJ1-4,TRBV25-1,once,TGTGCCAGCTGTCCGGGACAGGGTAATGAAAAACTGTTTTTT,CASCPGQGNEKLFF
.,TRBJ1-2,TRBV10-3,.,TGTGCCATCACTCAACAGTCTAACTATGGCTACACCTTC,CAITQQSNYGYTF
.,TRBJ2-7,TRBV12-3/TRBV12-4,.,TGTGCCAGCAGTTTTAACAGGGCTCGCGAGCAGTACTTC,CASSFNRAREQYF
TRBD1,TRBJ2-7,TRBV7-9,.,TGTGCCAGCAGCTTAGTCCCCCGGACAGGGGGCTACGAGCAGTACTTC,CASSLVPRTGGYEQYF
TRBD2,TRBJ2-4,TRBV28,.,TGTGCCAGCAGTTTAAGCGGGGGGCTTCAGGGGCCCCAGTACTTC,CASSLSGGLQGPQYF
.,TRBJ1-5,TRBV5-1,.,TGCGCCAGCAGCCTGGGACCGACCCAAAACCAGCCCCAGCATTTT,CASSLGPTQNQPQHF
.,TRBJ2-6,TRBV29-1,.,TGCAGCGTTGAACAAACTGGCTCTGGGGCCAACGTCCTGACTTTC,CSVEQTGSGANVLTF
.,TRBJ1-4,TRBV2,.,TGTGCCAGCACCCTTGGACAGAACGTTTATGAAAAACTGTTTTTT,CASTLGQNVYEKLFF